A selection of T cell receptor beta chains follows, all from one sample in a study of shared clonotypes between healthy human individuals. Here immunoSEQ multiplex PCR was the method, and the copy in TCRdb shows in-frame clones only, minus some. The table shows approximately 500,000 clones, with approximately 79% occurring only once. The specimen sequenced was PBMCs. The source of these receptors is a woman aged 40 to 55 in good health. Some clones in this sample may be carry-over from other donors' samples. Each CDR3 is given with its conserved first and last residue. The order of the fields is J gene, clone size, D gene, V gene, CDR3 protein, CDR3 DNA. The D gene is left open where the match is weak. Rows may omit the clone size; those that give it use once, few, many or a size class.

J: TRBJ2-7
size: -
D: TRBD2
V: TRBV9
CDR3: CASSVERDRGEQYF
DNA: TGTGCCAGCAGCGTAGAGCGGGACCGTGGGGAGCAGTACTTC

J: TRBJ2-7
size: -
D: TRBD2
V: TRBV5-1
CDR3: CASASTSGRTYEQYF
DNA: TGCGCCAGCGCCTCGACTAGCGGGAGGACATACGAGCAGTACTTC

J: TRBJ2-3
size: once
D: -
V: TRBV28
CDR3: CATSEGATDTQYF
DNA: TGTGCCACCTCCGAAGGGGCCACAGATACGCAGTATTTT

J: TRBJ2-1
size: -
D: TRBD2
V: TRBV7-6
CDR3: CASSLEREGYNEQFF
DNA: TGTGCCAGCAGCTTAGAGCGGGAGGGTTACAATGAGCAGTTCTTC

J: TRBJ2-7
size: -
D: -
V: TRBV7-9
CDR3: CASSLNRDVSYEQYF
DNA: TGTGCCAGCAGCTTAAACAGGGATGTATCCTACGAGCAGTACTTC

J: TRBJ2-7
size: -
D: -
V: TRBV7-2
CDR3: CASSFPGREQYF
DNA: TGTGCCAGCAGCTTTCCGGGACGGGAGCAGTACTTC

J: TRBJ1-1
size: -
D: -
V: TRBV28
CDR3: CASSLLNTEAFF
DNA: TGTGCCAGCAGTCTTCTAAACACTGAAGCTTTCTTT

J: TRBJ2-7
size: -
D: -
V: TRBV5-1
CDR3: CASSLTAANSYEQYF
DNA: TGCGCCAGCAGCTTGACGGCAGCTAACTCCTACGAGCAGTACTTC

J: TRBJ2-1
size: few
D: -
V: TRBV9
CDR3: CASSVAPTSYNEQFF
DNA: TGTGCCAGCAGCGTGGCCCCCACGTCCTACAATGAGCAGTTCTTC

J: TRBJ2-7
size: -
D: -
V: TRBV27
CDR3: CASITRFGLSREQYF
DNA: TGTGCCAGCATCACCCGTTTCGGGTTATCGCGCGAGCAGTACTTC

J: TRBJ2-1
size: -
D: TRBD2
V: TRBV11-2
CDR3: CASISIAGSYNEQFF
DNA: TGTGCCAGCATCTCTATAGCGGGGTCTTACAATGAGCAGTTCTTC

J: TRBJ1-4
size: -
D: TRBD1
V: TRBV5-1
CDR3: CASSLSGTEGAEKLFF
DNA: TGCGCCAGCAGCTTGTCCGGGACCGAGGGGGCTGAAAAACTGTTTTTT

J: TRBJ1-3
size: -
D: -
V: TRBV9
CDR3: CASSDGTTDSGNTIYF
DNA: TGTGCCAGCAGCGATGGGACAACAGATTCGGGAAACACCATATATTTT

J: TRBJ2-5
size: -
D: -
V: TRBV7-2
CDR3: CASSSSPAPETQYF
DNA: TGTGCCAGCAGCTCCTCCCCAGCGCCTGAGACCCAGTACTTC

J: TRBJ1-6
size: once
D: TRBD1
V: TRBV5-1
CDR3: CASSRGQGANSPLHF
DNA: TGCGCCAGCAGCCGCGGACAGGGGGCGAATTCACCCCTCCACTTT

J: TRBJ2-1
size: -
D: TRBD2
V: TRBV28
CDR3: CASRPWTSGSPNEQFF
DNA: TGTGCCAGCAGACCCTGGACTAGCGGGAGTCCCAATGAGCAGTTCTTC

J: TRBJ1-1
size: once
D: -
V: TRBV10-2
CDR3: CASSESRRNTEAFF
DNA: TGCGCCAGCAGTGAGTCGAGAAGGAACACTGAAGCTTTCTTT